This note documents a single T cell receptor beta chain sequence. Unique molecular identifiers were incorporated when the TCRbeta library was constructed. TCRdb itself ran the PCR reads through MiXCR, one entry per CDR3 protein. The sample has some 500,000 distinct CDR3 sequences, approximately 20% seen once. This sample is part of a study of T-cell reconstitution after alpha-beta-depleted transplantation in children. After removal of 3 bases from V and 1 base from J, the junction contained 7 bases not matched to a gene. From germline, CDR1 is SGDLS and CDR2 YYNGEE. The CDR3 length is 17 residues. This TCR was recovered from a human donor who donated a stem cell graft to a child with acute lymphoblastic leukemia. This sequence joins TRBV9 and TRBJ2-6; TRBD1 matches at 7 bases. This sample comprised PBMCs from the stem cell graft donor, obtained from the stem cell graft. The chain's CDR3 is CASSDPGQNSGANVLTF. The DNA of the CDR3 is TGTGCCAGCAGCGATCCGGGACAGAATTCTGGGGCCAACGTCCTGACTTTC.